The T cell receptor beta chain under discussion was sequenced for a study of cytomegalovirus exposure and HLA in healthy donors. Trimming removed 3 bases at V and 5 bases at J, with 16 bases between. This CDR3 region has 15 residues. From germline, CDR1 is SEHNR and CDR2 FQNEAQ (reference sequence). PCR was performed using 60 Vbeta and 13 Jbeta primers. Assay: immunoSEQ multiplex PCR; the TCRdb copy retains only in-frame clones and omits some. The data contain about 130,000 clones, over 9.5% of them seen just once; the ten biggest clones take up approximately 4.4%. There are a few counts of this clone. Its antigen is unknown. General study results and limits: A later analysis reported that several of the most significant clusters appeared to be linked to common viral pathogens, among them Epstein-Barr virus. The later analysis indicated that the majority of CMV-associated TCR beta chains appeared HLA-restricted.

The rearrangement links TRBV7-9 to TRBJ1-1; the D gene is possibly TRBD1 (6 bases). The clonotype comes from a woman aged 18 to 35 in good health and CMV-seropositive. The sample comprised PBMCs. Written as DNA, the CDR3 is TGTGCCAGCAGCTTCCTAACAGGGATGGCGACTGAAGCTTTCTTT. Protein product: CASSFLTGMATEAFF.